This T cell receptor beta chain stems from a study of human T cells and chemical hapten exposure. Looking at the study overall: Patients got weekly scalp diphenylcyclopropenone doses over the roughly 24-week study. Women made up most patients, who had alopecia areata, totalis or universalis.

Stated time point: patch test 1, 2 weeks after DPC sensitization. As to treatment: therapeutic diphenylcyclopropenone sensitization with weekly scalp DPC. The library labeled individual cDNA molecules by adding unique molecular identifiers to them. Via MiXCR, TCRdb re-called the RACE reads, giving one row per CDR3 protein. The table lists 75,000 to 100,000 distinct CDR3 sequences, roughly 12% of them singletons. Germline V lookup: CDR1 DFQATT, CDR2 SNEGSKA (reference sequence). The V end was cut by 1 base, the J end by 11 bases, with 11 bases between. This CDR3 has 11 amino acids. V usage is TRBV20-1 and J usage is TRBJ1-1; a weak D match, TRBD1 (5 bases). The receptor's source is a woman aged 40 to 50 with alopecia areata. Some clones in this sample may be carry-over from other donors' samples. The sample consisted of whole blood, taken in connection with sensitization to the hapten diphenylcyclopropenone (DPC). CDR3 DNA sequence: TGCAGTGCTAGAGGGGGGGAATGGGCTTTCTTT. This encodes CSARGGEWAFF.